The 25 T cell receptor beta chains given below trace back to one sample, sequenced in a study of T-cell reconstitution after alpha-beta-depleted transplantation in children. As it was prepared, the TCRbeta library received unique molecular identifiers. From the PCR reads, TCRdb called clonotypes with MiXCR, one entry per CDR3 protein. The sample contains 800,000 to 1,000,000 distinct CDR3 sequences, roughly 29% of which appear only once. This specimen consisted of PBMCs, mostly from graft donor cells, obtained 360 days after TCRalphabeta/CD19-depleted stem cell transplant. The source of these receptors is a boy in the first two years of life who had a stem cell transplant for SCID, so the T cells may come from the graft donor.

The rearrangement joins TRBV4-3 to TRBJ2-3, with 7 bases matching TRBD2. In germline, CDR1 is LGHNA, CDR2 YSLEER. The trim removed 1 base at V and 6 bases at J, leaving 13 bases unmatched. The CDR3 spans 17 residues. The CDR3 reads CASSQVPWPGGQDTQYF. The CDR3 DNA reads TGCGCCAGCAGCCAAGTCCCATGGCCGGGGGGTCAGGATACGCAGTATTTT.

The chain employs TRBV19 and TRBJ2-7; tentatively, D is TRBD1 or TRBD2 (5 bases each). The CDR3 consists of 15 residues. Trimming took 5 bases from V and 2 from J, leaving 16 bases between them. The germline V gene encodes CDR1 LNHDA and CDR2 SQIVND (reference sequence). The CDR3, as DNA: TGTGCCAGTAGTCAATCATCAGGGCGGGCCTACGAGCAGTACTTC. Translation gives CASSQSSGRAYEQYF.

The chain employs TRBV20-1 and TRBJ2-1, with unresolved D. The CDR3 has 18 residues. The germline gives CDR1 DFQATT, CDR2 SNEGSKA (reference sequence). Trimming took 0 bases from V and 4 from J, leaving 22 bases between them. CDR3 nucleotides: TGCAGTGCTAGAGACCTTTTCCAGAGGTCCAGAGATTACAATGAGCAGTTCTTC. Its translation is CSARDLFQRSRDYNEQFF.

This clonotype has only a few counts. The chain recombines TRBV7-2 with TRBJ2-1; no clear D gene. The V end lost 5 bases, the J end lost 4 bases, and 9 bases lay between the germline ends. The CDR3 extends over 13 amino acids. Germline loops: CDR1 SGHTA, CDR2 FQGNSA. The CDR3 sequence is CASSASRYNEQFF. DNA of the CDR3: TGTGCCAGCAGCGCGAGTCGTTACAATGAGCAGTTCTTC.

The rearrangement links TRBV20-1 to TRBJ2-3; D remains unclear. The V gene lost 2 bases and the J gene lost 3 bases, with 9 bases spanning the gap. From germline, CDR1 is DFQATT and CDR2 SNEGSKA (reference sequence). The CDR3 totals 13 residues. CDR3 coding DNA: TGCAGTGCTAGACTACAGTTAACAGATACGCAGTATTTT. Translated, it gives CSARLQLTDTQYF.

The chain combines TRBV20-1 with TRBJ2-5; D gene ambiguous. The CDR3 contains 14 residues. CDR1 and CDR2 from the germline V gene are DFQATT and SNEGSKA (reference sequence). Between the trimmed V and J ends, which lost 6 bases and 5 bases, there was a span of 19 bases. CDR3 DNA sequence: TGCAGTGCCTTGTCACCGGCCGCTCAGGAGACCCAGTACTTC. As protein: CSALSPAAQETQYF.

This chain connects TRBV29-1 to TRBJ1-2; D possibly corresponds to TRBD1 (5 bases). The CDR3 length is 12 residues. The V gene's germline CDR1 is SQVTM and CDR2 ANQGSEA. Trimming pared 4 bases from V and 4 bases from J, leaving 10 bases between. CDR3 sequence: CSVVTGIYGYTF. CDR3 coding DNA: TGCAGCGTTGTTACAGGAATCTATGGCTACACCTTC.

This clonotype was seen more than once but under ten times. This chain uses TRBV6-1 with TRBJ2-5; 9 bases are shared with TRBD1. CDR1 and CDR2 from the germline V gene are MNHNS and SASEGT. V lost 5 bases and J lost 7; bases outside the gene matches: 8. The CDR3 is made up of 14 amino acids. CDR3: CASSPTGGEGTQYF. CDR3 bases: TGTGCCAGCAGTCCTACAGGGGGCGAGGGGACCCAGTACTTC.

The chain has TRBV7-6 and TRBJ2-5; D might be TRBD2 (7 bases). With 2 bases removed from V and 2 bases from J, the gap between germline ends came to 15 bases. The CDR3 loop spans 16 amino acids. Per germline, CDR1 SGHVS and CDR2 FNYEAQ. Here the CDR3 DNA reads TGTGCCAGCAGCTTACGTGGGGGGGCACGACAAGAGACCCAGTACTTC. Residues: CASSLRGGARQETQYF. Drawing the rest from reference TRBV7-6 and TRBJ2-5, the complete variable domain is GAGVSQSPRYKVTKRGQDVALRCDPISGHVSLYWYRQALGQGPEFLTYFNYEAQQDKSGLPNDRFSAERPEGSISTLTIQRTEQRDSAMYRCASSLRGGARQETQYFGPGTRLLVL.

The rearrangement uses TRBV16 and TRBJ2-7, with D uncertain. The CDR3 sequence is 16 residues long. Trimming stripped 4 bases from V and 0 bases from J, with 16 bases between. CDR1 is KGHSY, CDR2 FQNENV, per germline. The CDR3 DNA sequence: TGTGCCAGCAGCCTTCCCCACCGATACCCCTCCTACGAGCAGTACTTC. The encoded protein is CASSLPHRYPSYEQYF.

The chain joins TRBV7-2 to TRBJ1-4; D may be TRBD1 (5 bases). V lost 8 bases to trimming and J lost 8 bases, with 18 bases between them. The V gene's germline CDR1 is SGHTA and CDR2 FQGNSA. The CDR3 is 14 amino acids. CDR3: CASGYGTGGEKLFF. CDR3 bases: TGTGCCAGCGGATACGGGACGGGAGGGGAAAAACTGTTTTTT. The full variable domain, its missing parts supplied by reference TRBV7-2 and TRBJ1-4, is GAGVSQSPSNKVTEKGKDVELRCDPISGHTALYWYRQSLGQGLEFLIYFQGNSAPDKSGLPSDRFSAERTGGSVSTLTIQRTQQEDSAVYLCASGYGTGGEKLFFGSGTQLSVL.

This clonotype was seen a handful of times. The chain recombines TRBV29-1 with TRBJ2-7, with D maybe TRBD2 (5 bases). This CDR3 spans 17 amino acids. Trimming stripped 0 bases from V and 7 bases from J, with 25 bases between. The germline gives CDR1 SQVTM, CDR2 ANQGSEA. The CDR3 region has the DNA TGCAGCGTTGAAGATCGAAGAGGGCACACCTCCCCGAGGGAGCAGTACTTC. Translated: CSVEDRRGHTSPREQYF.

The rearrangement joins TRBV15 to TRBJ2-2, with D uncertain. Trimming removed 5 bases from V and 6 bases from J, with 13 bases in between. CDR3 size: 14 residues. Per the germline V gene, CDR1 is LNHNV and CDR2 is YYDKDF (reference sequence). This chain's CDR3 is CATSPNVGSGELFF. In nucleotides, the CDR3 is TGTGCCACCAGCCCTAACGTGGGTTCCGGGGAGCTGTTTTTT. Filled out from reference TRBV15 and TRBJ2-2, the complete variable domain reads DAMVIQNPRYQVTQFGKPVTLSCSQTLNHNVMYWYQQKSSQAPKLLFHYYDKDFNNEADTPDNFQSRRPNTSFCFLDIRSPGLGDTAMYLCATSPNVGSGELFFGEGSRLTVL.

This clonotype occurred a few times. This sequence joins TRBV7-2 and TRBJ2-7; D is undetermined. Trimming took off 2 bases at V and 2 bases at J, with 10 bases between the two ends. The CDR3 runs to 14 residues. CDR1 is SGHTA and CDR2 is FQGNSA in the germline V gene. This CDR3 is CASSLSPFPYEQYF. DNA for the CDR3: TGTGCCAGCAGCTTATCACCGTTTCCCTACGAGCAGTACTTC.

The genes are TRBV20-1 and TRBJ1-5, with D unresolved. Trimming left V 3 bases short and J 6 bases short, with 9 bases between. The CDR3 runs 12 residues. Per the germline V gene, CDR1 is DFQATT and CDR2 is SNEGSKA (reference sequence). Written as DNA, the CDR3 is TGCAGTGCTAGTCCCCCAGGTCAGCCCCAGCATTTT. It yields the protein CSASPPGQPQHF.

The chain couples TRBV3-1 to TRBJ2-1, with D perhaps being TRBD1 or TRBD2 (5 bases each). CDR1 and CDR2 (germline): LGHDT, YNNKEL (reference sequence). This CDR3 has 17 residues. The germline V and J ends were trimmed by 1 base and 8 bases, with 21 bases remaining between them. The CDR3 coding sequence is TGTGCCAGCAGCCAAGTACCGGGACGCCCAAAGTCGGATGAGCAGTTCTTC. Protein sequence: CASSQVPGRPKSDEQFF.

The chain employs TRBV18 and TRBJ1-1; the match to TRBD1 covers 7 bases. Per the germline V gene, CDR1 is KGHSH and CDR2 is LQKENI. V was pared by 6 bases and J by 2 bases, with 6 bases of the junction left unmatched. The CDR3 length is 14 residues. DNA of the CDR3: TGTGCCAGCTCGCAACAGGGGTACAACACTGAAGCTTTCTTT. Its translation is CASSQQGYNTEAFF.

The chain couples TRBV7-2 to TRBJ2-7; D is ambiguous. V was pared by 5 bases and J by 0 bases, with 11 bases between. Germline V lookup: CDR1 SGHTA, CDR2 FQGNSA. CDR3 length equals 14 residues. In DNA, the CDR3 is TGTGCCAGCAGCACGGCTCCCCCCTCCTACGAGCAGTACTTC. It specifies CASSTAPPSYEQYF.

This clonotype was seen more than once but under ten times. V and J are TRBV5-1 and TRBJ1-6; a weak D match, TRBD1 (5 bases). The germline V and J ends were trimmed by 1 base and 10 bases, with 15 bases remaining between them. In germline, CDR1 is SGHRS, CDR2 YFSETQ. This CDR3 has 15 amino acids. CDR3 region: CASSLSAAGGSPLHF. The CDR3 region has the DNA TGCGCCAGCAGCTTGAGCGCAGCCGGGGGATCACCCCTCCACTTT.

This clonotype has a handful of counts. V gene TRBV20-1 combines with J gene TRBJ1-1; no clear D. Trimming removed 3 bases from V and 3 bases from J, with 5 bases in between. The germline gives CDR1 DFQATT, CDR2 SNEGSKA (reference sequence). The CDR3 is 11 residues long. In nucleotides, the CDR3 is TGCAGTGCTAGTATTCACACTGAAGCTTTCTTT. This codes for CSASIHTEAFF.

The chain uses TRBV20-1 and TRBJ2-1; tentatively, D is TRBD1 or TRBD2 (6 bases each). The CDR3 totals 14 residues. With 0 bases removed from V and 6 bases from J, the gap between germline ends came to 12 bases. Germline CDR1 is DFQATT and CDR2 is SNEGSKA (reference sequence). The CDR3 reads CSARDRGLSNEQFF. The CDR3 DNA sequence: TGCAGTGCTAGAGATCGGGGGCTATCCAATGAGCAGTTCTTC.

This clonotype was counted ten times or more. The J gene is TRBJ2-5, the V gene TRBV4-1; TRBD1 matches at 7 bases. The CDR3 is 14 residues long. Unmatched junction bases numbered 5, after V lost 5 bases and J lost 2 bases. Per germline, CDR1 MGHRA and CDR2 YSYEKL. The CDR3 reads CASSSVRGQETQYF. The DNA of the CDR3 is TGCGCCAGCAGCTCCGTCAGGGGGCAAGAGACCCAGTACTTC.

This clonotype was observed a few times. The chain is built from TRBV4-1 and TRBJ1-2; D not resolved. Germline values: CDR1 MGHRA, CDR2 YSYEKL. The ends were cut back, 1 base at V and 4 bases at J, with 16 bases in the middle. The CDR3 consists of 16 residues. The CDR3 DNA sequence: TGCGCCAGCAGCCAAGTCCGGTTGCGAGGCCTCTATGGCTACACCTTC. This translates into CASSQVRLRGLYGYTF.

The rearrangement joins TRBV29-1 to TRBJ1-1; perhaps TRBD1 as D (5 bases). Germline V gives CDR1 SQVTM, CDR2 ANQGSEA. V was pared by 4 bases and J by 5 bases, with 20 bases between. The CDR3 sequence is 15 residues long. The CDR3 is CSVAGLGGRRTEAFF. The CDR3 DNA sequence: TGCAGCGTTGCGGGGCTGGGAGGGCGGCGGACTGAAGCTTTCTTT. Filled out from reference TRBV29-1 and TRBJ1-1, the complete variable domain reads SAVISQKPSRDICQRGTSLTIQCQVDSQVTMMFWYRQQPGQSLTLIATANQGSEATYESGFVIDKFPISRPNLTFSTLTVSNMSPEDSSIYLCSVAGLGGRRTEAFFGQGTRLTVV.

This clonotype was counted between two and nine times. This chain connects TRBV5-1 to TRBJ2-3; 7 nucleotides match TRBD2. Trimming cost V 4 bases and J 4 bases; bases outside gene matches: 12. The CDR3 consists of 16 residues. Germline V gene sequence: CDR1 SGHRS, CDR2 YFSETQ. CDR3 in DNA: TGCGCCAGCAGCGCCTTAGCGGGCCTTGGGCCAGATACGCAGTATTTT. Protein sequence: CASSALAGLGPDTQYF.